This T cell receptor beta chain came from a study of neoadjuvant anti-PD-1 for oral cavity cancer. In the study overall: Around day 43, patients without progression received a fourth nivolumab dose before surgery. Findings and limits, study-wide: Pretreatment Treg/Th17 ratio correlated inversely with post-treatment tumor clonality. Larger post-treatment preexisting tumor clones tracked with greater tumor shrinkage.

Time point meaning: after neoadjuvant nivolumab, at surgical resection. As regards this clone: What it binds is unknown.

Profiled with immunoSEQ multiplex PCR; TCRdb holds only in-frame clones, not every one. This sample carries roughly 15,000 clones, roughly 40% of them seen once, and the ten largest clones take 30% to 45%. Germline V gene data show CDR1 as SNHLY and CDR2 as FYNNEI. The CDR3 extends over 12 amino acids. Trimming cost V 4 bases and J 7 bases, with 10 bases left between them. The source material was tumor tissue, sampled after nivolumab (anti-PD-1) treatment. V and J are TRBV2 and TRBJ1-2; TRBD1 is a possible D gene (5 bases). The sequence was collected from a person aged 35-80 years with oral cavity squamous cell carcinoma. In nucleotides, the CDR3 is TGTGCCAGCAGTGCGACAGTCAGTGGCTACACCTTC. Its translation is CASSATVSGYTF.